One TCR beta chain is described in this entry. What it binds is unknown. The PCR had 60 Vbeta and 13 Jbeta primers. Generated by immunoSEQ multiplex PCR, the TCRdb table keeps only in-frame clones and is missing some. Of fewer than 200,000 clones detected, roughly four fifths appear once; the ten largest clones hold more than 0.75%. This entry belongs to a study of cytomegalovirus exposure and HLA in healthy donors. Study outcomes and limitations: For cytomegalovirus status, the classifier reportedly gave diagnoses with high specificity and sensitivity. In a later analysis, CMV-associated beta chains were mostly HLA-associated, it appeared.

Trimming left V 1 base short and J 3 bases short, with 9 bases between. Germline V CDR1 and CDR2: KGHSH, LQKENI. The CDR3 covers 15 residues. The chain joins TRBV18 to TRBJ1-4, with a weak D call TRBD1 (5 bases). Sequenced sample: PBMCs. This receptor was obtained from a girl aged 2 to 10 in good health and CMV-seropositive. The CDR3 spells CASSPRTRANEKLFF. The CDR3 DNA reads as TGTGCCAGCTCACCACGGACACGGGCTAATGAAAAACTGTTTTTT.